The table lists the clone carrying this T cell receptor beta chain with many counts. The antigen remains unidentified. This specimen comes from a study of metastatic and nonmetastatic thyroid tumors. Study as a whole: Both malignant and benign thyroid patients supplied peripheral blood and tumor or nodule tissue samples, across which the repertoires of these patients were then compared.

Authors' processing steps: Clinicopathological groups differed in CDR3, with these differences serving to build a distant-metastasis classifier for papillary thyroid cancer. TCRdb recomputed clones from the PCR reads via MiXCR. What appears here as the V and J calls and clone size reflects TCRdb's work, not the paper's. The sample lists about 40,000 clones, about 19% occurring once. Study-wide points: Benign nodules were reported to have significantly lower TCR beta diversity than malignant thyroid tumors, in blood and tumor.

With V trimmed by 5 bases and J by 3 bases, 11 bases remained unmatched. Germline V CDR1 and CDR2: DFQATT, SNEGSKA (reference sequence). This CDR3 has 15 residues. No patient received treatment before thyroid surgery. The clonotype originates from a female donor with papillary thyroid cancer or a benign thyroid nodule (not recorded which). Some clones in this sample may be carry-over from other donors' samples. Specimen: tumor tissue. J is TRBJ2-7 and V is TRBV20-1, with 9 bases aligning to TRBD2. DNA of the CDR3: TGCAGTGCTGTTCACGTGGGACTAGCCCTCTACGAGCAGTACTTC. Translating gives CSAVHVGLALYEQYF.